One sample yielded the 10 T cell receptor beta chains listed below, sequenced in a study of T-cell memory formation after mild COVID-19. TCRdb ran MiXCR on the 5' RACE reads and lists one entry per CDR3 protein. The data hold just under 550,000 distinct CDR3 sequences, with roughly 20% observed a single time. Sequencing used PBMCs or a T cell subset sorted from them (not recorded which). Receptor source: an adult woman who had mild COVID-19 (a few samples of this study predate the infection). Cell type and time point are not known.

This clonotype was seen more than once but under ten times. This chain connects TRBV5-1 to TRBJ2-1; 8 bases agree with TRBD2. The CDR3 length is 15 residues. With 0 bases clipped from V and 3 bases from J, the junction kept 2 bases outside the gene matches. Germline CDR1 and CDR2: SGHRS and YFSETQ. Written as DNA, the CDR3 is TGCGCCAGCAGCTTGGTAGCGGGACTCTACAATGAGCAGTTCTTC. Amino acids: CASSLVAGLYNEQFF.

The chain recombines TRBV12-3 or TRBV12-4 with TRBJ2-7, with D perhaps TRBD1 (8 bases). Trimming pared 3 bases from V and 3 bases from J, leaving 18 bases between. This CDR3 spans 16 amino acids. CDR3 DNA: TGTGCCAGCAGTTTCAAATTACAGGGGGGGTACTACGAGCAGTACTTC. Protein: CASSFKLQGGYYEQYF.

The table lists this clonotype with a few counts. This rearrangement joins TRBV29-1 to TRBJ2-7, with a weak D call TRBD1 (5 bases). The length of the CDR3 is 12 residues. Germline V gene lookup returns CDR1 SQVTM and CDR2 ANQGSEA. Trimming took 5 bases from V and 6 from J, leaving 14 bases between them. CDR3 nucleotide sequence: TGCAGCGTTCAGTCAGGGTACGGCGAGCAGTACTTC. It codes for CSVQSGYGEQYF.

The chain combines TRBV7-2 with TRBJ2-5, with 9 bases identical to TRBD1. This CDR3 is 15 amino acids long. With 6 bases clipped from V and 5 bases from J, the junction kept 10 bases outside the gene matches. Per the germline V gene, CDR1 is SGHTA and CDR2 is FQGNSA. This CDR3 is CASSLRQGEWETQYF. CDR3 DNA: TGTGCCAGCAGTCTTAGACAGGGGGAGTGGGAGACCCAGTACTTC.

This clonotype turned up a few times. V and J are TRBV5-1 and TRBJ2-5; 15 positions agree with TRBD2. CDR1 and CDR2 (germline): SGHRS, YFSETQ. The CDR3 sequence is 20 residues long. The ends lost 0 bases at V and 4 bases at J; junction bases unmatched: 13. As DNA, the CDR3 is TGCGCCAGCAGCTTGGTTGGACTAGCGGGGGGGCAGGTCTTAAGAGAGACCCAGTACTTC. Translating gives CASSLVGLAGGQVLRETQYF.

The genes are TRBV5-6 and TRBJ2-2; TRBD1 is a possible D gene (6 bases). This CDR3 comprises 19 residues. The germline V and J ends were trimmed by 4 bases and 0 bases, with 22 bases remaining between them. The V gene's germline CDR1 is SGHDT and CDR2 YYEEEE. CDR3 sequence: CASSRKMIPGTTNTGELFF. CDR3 DNA sequence: TGTGCCAGCAGCCGAAAAATGATACCGGGGACAACGAACACCGGGGAGCTGTTTTTT.

The rearrangement uses TRBV20-1 and TRBJ1-5; D remains ambiguous. CDR3 length: 16 residues. V was pared by 5 bases and J by 2 bases, with 19 bases between. Per the germline V gene, CDR1 is DFQATT and CDR2 is SNEGSKA (reference sequence). The CDR3 nucleotides read TGCAGTGCTTCAAGGGAGGGCCTGGGTCGCAATCAGCCCCAGCATTTT. Protein: CSASREGLGRNQPQHF.

Only a few counts were recorded for this clonotype. The V call is TRBV5-1, the J call TRBJ1-5; D uncertain. V was cut by 0 bases and J by 10 bases, with 14 bases left in between. Germline V gives CDR1 SGHRS, CDR2 YFSETQ. There are 14 residues in the CDR3. For the CDR3, the DNA is TGCGCCAGCAGCTTGGGGGCGGAGGGTTTACCCCAGCATTTT. Its translation: CASSLGAEGLPQHF.

The chain is built from TRBV12-3 or TRBV12-4 and TRBJ1-4, with 7 bases fitting TRBD1. This CDR3 has 14 residues. With V trimmed by 1 base and J by 10 bases, 6 bases remained unmatched. In nucleotides, the CDR3 is TGTGCCAGCAGTTTAGAGGGACAGATTGGAAAACTGTTTTTT. Translating gives CASSLEGQIGKLFF.

The genes are TRBV6-1 and TRBJ2-7, with 7 bases identical to TRBD1. The CDR3 length is 15 residues. Germline CDR1 MNHNS, CDR2 SASEGT. The ends lost 2 bases at V and 2 bases at J; junction bases unmatched: 6. CDR3 nucleotide sequence: TGTGCCAGCAGTGAATCGGGACAGCCAACCTACGAGCAGTACTTC. It yields the protein CASSESGQPTYEQYF.